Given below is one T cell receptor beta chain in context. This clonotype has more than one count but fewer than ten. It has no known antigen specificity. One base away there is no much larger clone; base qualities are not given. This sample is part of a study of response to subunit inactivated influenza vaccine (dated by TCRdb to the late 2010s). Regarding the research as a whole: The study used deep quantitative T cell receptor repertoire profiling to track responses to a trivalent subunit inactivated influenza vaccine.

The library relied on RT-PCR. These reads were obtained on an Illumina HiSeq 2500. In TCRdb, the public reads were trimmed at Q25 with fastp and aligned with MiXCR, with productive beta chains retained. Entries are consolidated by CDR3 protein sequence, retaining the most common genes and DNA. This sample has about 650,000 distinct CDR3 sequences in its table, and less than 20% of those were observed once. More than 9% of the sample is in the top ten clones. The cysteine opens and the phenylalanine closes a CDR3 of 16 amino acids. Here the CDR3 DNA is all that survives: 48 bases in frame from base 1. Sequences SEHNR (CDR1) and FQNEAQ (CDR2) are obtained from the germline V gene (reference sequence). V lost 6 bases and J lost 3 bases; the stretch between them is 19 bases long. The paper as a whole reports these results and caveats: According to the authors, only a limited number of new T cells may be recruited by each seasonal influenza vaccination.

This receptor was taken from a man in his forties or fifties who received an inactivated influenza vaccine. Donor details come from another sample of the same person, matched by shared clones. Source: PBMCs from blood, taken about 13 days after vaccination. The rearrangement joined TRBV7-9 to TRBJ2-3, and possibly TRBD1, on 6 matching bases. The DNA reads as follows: TGTGCCAGCAGTCAGGTCAGGGGTTTGGGGACAGATACGCAGTATTTT. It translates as CASSQVRGLGTDTQYF.